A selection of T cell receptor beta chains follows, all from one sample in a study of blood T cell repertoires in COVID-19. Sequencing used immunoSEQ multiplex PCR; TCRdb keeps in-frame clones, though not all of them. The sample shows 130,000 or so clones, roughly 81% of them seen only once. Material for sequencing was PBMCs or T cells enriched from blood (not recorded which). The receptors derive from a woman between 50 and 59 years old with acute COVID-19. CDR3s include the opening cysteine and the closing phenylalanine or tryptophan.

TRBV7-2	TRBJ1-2	CASSLVSGTLSTNGGYTF
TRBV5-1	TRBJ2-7	CASSLAGTSRYEQYF
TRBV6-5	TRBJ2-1	CASSSRTASYNEQFF
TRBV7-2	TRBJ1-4	CASSINRGEGEKLFF
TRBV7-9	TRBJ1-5	CASSLGGGGRGQPQHF
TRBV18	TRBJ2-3	CASSPPTGGTDTQYF
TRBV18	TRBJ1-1	CASSPVGDMNTEAFF
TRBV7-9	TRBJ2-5	CASSLGLAGAETQYF
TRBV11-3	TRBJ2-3	CASSLETSTDTQYF
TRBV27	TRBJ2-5	CASSLGPGETQYF
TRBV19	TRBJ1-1	CASTLERGARTEAFF
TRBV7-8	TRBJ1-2	CASSFLRGGGYTF
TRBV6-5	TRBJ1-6	CATFGGTYNSPLHF
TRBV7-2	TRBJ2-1	CASSLGTAGGYNEQFF
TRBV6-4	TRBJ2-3	CASSDSSGGWDTQYF
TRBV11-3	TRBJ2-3	CASSLWGLAGADTQYF
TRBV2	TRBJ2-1	CATDQGLPYGEQFF
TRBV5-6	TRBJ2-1	CASSFNNEQFF
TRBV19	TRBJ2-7	CASSIGFTSGSYEQYF
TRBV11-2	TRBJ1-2	CASSPRGGGRGNYGYTF
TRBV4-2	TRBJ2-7	CASSQRTSGSYEQYF
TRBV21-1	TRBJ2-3	CASSPRDTLVPKGTDTQYF
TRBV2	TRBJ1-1	CASSVTGETEAFF
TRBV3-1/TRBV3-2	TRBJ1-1	CASSLEQGPKNTEAFF
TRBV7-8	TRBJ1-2	CASSRTGLYGYTF
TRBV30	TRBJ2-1	CAWSRGRAREQFF
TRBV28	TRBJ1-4	CASRGLPTNEKLFF
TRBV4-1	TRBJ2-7	CASSQGQGGTYEQYF
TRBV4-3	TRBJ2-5	CASSQGQGGGSETQYF